This TCR beta chain was identified in a study of T-cell memory formation after mild COVID-19. Overall study context: TCR clusters were mostly donor specific. The study's findings and limits: Day 15 to 85 contracting clones showed balanced CD4/CD8; day 15 to 37 expanders favored CD4+. Cross-reactive memory seemingly joined, as some responding clones were found in pre-infection memory. Shrinking CD4+ clones resided mostly in CM and EM, and CD8+ ones in EMRA.

The CDR3 loop spans 15 amino acids. The germline gives CDR1 MGHDK, CDR2 SYGVNS. Trimming left V 3 bases short and J 2 bases short, with 12 bases between. From the 5' RACE reads, TCRdb called clonotypes with MiXCR, one entry per CDR3 protein. The sample shows 60,000 to 65,000 distinct CDR3 sequences, 9.3% of them seen only once. This clonotype was recorded many times. Antigen: not known. The chain uses TRBV25-1 and TRBJ2-3, with D unresolved. The sequencing input was PBMCs or a T cell subset sorted from them (not recorded which). This clonotype originated in a man in his late teens or twenties who had mild COVID-19 (a few samples of this study predate the infection). Cell type and time point are not known. In DNA, the CDR3 is TGTGCCAGCAGTGAGTGGTCAGAGTTCACAGATACGCAGTATTTT. It encodes CASSEWSEFTDTQYF. Together with reference TRBV25-1 and TRBJ2-3, the CDR3 gives the full variable domain: EADIYQTPRYLVIGTGKKITLECSQTMGHDKMYWYQQDPGMELHLIHYSYGVNSTEKGDLSSESTVSRIRTEHFPLTLESARPSHTSQYLCASSEWSEFTDTQYFGPGTRLTVL.